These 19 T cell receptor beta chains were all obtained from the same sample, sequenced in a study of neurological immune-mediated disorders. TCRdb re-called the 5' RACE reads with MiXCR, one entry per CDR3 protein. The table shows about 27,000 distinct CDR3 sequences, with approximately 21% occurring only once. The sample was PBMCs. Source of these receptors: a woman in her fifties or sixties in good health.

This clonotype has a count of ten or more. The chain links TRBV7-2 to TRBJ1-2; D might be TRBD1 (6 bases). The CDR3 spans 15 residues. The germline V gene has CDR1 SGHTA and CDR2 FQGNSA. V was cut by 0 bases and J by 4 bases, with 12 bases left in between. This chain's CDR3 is CASSLAGQKLYGYTF. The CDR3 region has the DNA TGTGCCAGCAGCTTAGCAGGACAGAAACTCTATGGCTACACCTTC.

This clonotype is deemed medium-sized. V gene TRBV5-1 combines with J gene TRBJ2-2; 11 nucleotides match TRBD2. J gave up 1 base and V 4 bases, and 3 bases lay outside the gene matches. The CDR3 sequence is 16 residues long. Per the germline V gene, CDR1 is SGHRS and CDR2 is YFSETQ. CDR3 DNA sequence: TGCGCCAGCAGCCCGGGGACTAGCGGGAACACCGGGGAGCTGTTTTTT. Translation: CASSPGTSGNTGELFF.

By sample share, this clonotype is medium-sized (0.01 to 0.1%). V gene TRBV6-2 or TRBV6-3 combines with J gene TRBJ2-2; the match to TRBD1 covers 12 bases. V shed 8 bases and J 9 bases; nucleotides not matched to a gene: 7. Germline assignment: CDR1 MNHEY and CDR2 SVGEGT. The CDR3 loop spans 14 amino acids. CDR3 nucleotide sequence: TGTGCCAGCCGGGACAGGGGGCCTTCCCGGGAGCTGTTTTTT. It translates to CASRDRGPSRELFF.

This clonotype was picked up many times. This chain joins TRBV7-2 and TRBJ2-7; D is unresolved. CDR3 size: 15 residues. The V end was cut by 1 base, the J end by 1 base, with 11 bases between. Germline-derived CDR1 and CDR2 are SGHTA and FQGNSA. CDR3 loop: CASSLGFRVSYEQYF. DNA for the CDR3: TGTGCCAGCAGCTTAGGGTTTAGGGTTTCCTACGAGCAGTACTTC. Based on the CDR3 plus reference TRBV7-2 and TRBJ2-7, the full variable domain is GAGVSQSPSNKVTEKGKDVELRCDPISGHTALYWYRQSLGQGLEFLIYFQGNSAPDKSGLPSDRFSAERTGGSVSTLTIQRTQQEDSAVYLCASSLGFRVSYEQYFGPGTRLTVT.

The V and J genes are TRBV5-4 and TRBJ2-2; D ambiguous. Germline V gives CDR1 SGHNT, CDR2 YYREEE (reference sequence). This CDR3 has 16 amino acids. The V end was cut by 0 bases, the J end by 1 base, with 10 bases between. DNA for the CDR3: TGTGCCAGCAGCTTGGGGGCAGGCATGAACACCGGGGAGCTGTTTTTT. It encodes CASSLGAGMNTGELFF.

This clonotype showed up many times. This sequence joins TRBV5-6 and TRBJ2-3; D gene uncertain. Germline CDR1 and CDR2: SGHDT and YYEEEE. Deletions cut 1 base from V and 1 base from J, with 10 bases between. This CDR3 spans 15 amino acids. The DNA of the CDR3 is TGTGCCAGCAGCTTGAGGCAGACACGCACAGATACGCAGTATTTT. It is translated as CASSLRQTRTDTQYF.

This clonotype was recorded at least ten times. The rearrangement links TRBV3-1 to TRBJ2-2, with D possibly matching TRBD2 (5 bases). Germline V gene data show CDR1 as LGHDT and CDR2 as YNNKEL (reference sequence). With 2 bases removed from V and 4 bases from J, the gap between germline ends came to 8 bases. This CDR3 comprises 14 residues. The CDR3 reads CASSQTGGTGELFF. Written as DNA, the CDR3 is TGTGCCAGCAGCCAAACCGGAGGCACCGGGGAGCTGTTTTTT.

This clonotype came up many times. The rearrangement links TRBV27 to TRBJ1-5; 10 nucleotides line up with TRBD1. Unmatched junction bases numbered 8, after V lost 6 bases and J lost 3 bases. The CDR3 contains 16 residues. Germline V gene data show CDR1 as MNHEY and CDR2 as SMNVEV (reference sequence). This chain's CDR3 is CASRLTGGTFNQPQHF. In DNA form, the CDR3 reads TGTGCCAGCAGGCTGACAGGGGGCACCTTCAATCAGCCCCAGCATTTT.

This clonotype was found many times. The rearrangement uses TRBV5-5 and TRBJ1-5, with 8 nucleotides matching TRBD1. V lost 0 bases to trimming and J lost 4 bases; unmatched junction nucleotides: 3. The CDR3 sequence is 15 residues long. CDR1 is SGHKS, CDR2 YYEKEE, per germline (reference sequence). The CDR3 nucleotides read TGTGCCAGCAGCTTGGGGACAGGGCCAAATCAGCCCCAGCATTTT. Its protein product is CASSLGTGPNQPQHF.

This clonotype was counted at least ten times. The chain's CDR3 is CASSVGDTQYF. CDR3 sequence (DNA): TGTGCCAGTAGCGTTGGTGATACGCAGTATTTT. The chain links TRBV19 to TRBJ2-3; D gene uncertain. The V end lost 6 bases, the J end lost 6 bases, and 7 bases lay between the germline ends. CDR3 size: 11 residues. Germline-derived CDR1 and CDR2 are LNHDA and SQIVND (reference sequence).

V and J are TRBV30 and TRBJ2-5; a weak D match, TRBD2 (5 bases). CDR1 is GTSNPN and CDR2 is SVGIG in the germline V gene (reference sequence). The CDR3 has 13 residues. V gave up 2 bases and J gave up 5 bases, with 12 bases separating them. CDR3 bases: TGTGCCTGGAGTTTCGGGGTTGTGGAGACCCAGTACTTC. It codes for CAWSFGVVETQYF.

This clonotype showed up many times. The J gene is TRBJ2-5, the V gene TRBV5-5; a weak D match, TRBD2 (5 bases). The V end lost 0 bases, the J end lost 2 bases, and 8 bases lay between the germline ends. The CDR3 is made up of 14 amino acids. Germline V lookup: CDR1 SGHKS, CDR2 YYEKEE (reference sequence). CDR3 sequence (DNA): TGTGCCAGCAGCTTGGAATCGGGACAAGAGACCCAGTACTTC. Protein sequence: CASSLESGQETQYF.

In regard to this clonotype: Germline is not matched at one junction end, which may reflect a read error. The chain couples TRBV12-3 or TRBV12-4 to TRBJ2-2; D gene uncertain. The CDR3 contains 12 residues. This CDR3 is CAISPLRGELFF. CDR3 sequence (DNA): TGTGCCATCAGTCCGTTGCGGGGGGAGCTGTTTTTT.

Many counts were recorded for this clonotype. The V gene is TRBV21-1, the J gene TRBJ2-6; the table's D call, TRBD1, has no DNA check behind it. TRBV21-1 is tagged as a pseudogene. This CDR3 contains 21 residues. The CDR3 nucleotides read TGTGCCAGCAGCAAAATATCGGACAGGGGCTACGCGGTCCTTGGGGCCAACGTCCTGACTTTC. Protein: CASSKISDRGYAVLGANVLTF.

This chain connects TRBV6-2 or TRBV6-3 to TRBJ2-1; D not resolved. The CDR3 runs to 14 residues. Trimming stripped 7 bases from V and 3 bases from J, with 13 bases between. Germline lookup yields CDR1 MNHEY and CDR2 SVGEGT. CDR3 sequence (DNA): TGTGCCAGCACCCCACACGCAGTCTACAATGAGCAGTTCTTC. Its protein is CASTPHAVYNEQFF.

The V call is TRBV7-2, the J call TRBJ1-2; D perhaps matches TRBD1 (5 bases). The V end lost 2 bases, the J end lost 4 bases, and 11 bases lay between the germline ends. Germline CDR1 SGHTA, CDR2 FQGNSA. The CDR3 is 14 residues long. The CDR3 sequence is CASSLQGGGYGYTF. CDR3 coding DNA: TGTGCCAGCAGCTTACAGGGAGGCGGCTATGGCTACACCTTC.

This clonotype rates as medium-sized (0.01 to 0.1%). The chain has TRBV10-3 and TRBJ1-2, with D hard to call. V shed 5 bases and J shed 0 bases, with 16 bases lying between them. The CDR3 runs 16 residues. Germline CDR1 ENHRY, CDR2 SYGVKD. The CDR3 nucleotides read TGTGCCATCAGTCCAGAGATATACAGAACTAACTATGGCTACACCTTC. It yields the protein CAISPEIYRTNYGYTF.

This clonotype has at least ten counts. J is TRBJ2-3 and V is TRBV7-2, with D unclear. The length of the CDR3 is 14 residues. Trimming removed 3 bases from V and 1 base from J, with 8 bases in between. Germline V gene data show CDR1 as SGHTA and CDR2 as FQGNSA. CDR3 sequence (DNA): TGTGCCAGCAGCTTTAAATCCGGCACAGATACGCAGTATTTT. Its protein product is CASSFKSGTDTQYF.

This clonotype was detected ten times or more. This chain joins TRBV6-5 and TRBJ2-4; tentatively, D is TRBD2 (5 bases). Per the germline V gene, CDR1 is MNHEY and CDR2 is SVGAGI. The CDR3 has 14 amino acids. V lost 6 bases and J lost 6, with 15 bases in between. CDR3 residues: CASSPQRGGNIQYF. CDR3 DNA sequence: TGTGCCAGCAGCCCCCAACGGGGTGGAAACATTCAGTACTTC.